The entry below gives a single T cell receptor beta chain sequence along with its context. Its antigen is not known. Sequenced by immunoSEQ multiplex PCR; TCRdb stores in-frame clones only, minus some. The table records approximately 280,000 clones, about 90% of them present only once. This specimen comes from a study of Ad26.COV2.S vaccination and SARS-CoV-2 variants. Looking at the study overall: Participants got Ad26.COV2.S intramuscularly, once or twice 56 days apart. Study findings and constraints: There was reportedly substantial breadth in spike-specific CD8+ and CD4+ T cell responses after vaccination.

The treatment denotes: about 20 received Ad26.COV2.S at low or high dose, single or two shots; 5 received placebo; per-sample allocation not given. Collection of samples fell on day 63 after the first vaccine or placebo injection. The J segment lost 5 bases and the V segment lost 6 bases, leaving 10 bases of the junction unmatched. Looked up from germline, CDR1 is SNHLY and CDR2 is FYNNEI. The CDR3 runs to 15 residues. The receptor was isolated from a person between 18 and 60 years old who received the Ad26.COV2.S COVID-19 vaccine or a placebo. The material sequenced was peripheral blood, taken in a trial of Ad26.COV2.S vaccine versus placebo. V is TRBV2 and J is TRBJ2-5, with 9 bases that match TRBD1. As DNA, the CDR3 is TGTGCCAGCAGGCCGGACAGGGGAAGAGGGGAGACCCAGTACTTC. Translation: CASRPDRGRGETQYF.